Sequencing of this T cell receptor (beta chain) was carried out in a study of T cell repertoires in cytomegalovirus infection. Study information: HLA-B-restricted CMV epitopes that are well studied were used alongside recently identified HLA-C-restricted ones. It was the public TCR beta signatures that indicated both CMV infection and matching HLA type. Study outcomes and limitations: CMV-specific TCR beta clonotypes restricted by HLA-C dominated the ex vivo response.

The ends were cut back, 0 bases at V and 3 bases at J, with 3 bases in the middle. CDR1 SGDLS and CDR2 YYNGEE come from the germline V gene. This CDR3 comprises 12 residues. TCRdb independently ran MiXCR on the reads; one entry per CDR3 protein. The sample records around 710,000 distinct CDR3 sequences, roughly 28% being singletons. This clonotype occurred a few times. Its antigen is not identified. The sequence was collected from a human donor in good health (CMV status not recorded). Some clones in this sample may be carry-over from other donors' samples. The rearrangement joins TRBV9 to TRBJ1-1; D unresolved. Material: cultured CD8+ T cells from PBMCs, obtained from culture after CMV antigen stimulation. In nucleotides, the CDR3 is TGTGCCAGCAGCGTAGTGTACACTGAAGCTTTCTTT. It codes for CASSVVYTEAFF. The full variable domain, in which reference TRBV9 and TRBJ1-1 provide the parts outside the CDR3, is DSGVTQTPKHLITATGQRVTLRCSPRSGDLSVYWYQQSLDQGLQFLIQYYNGEERAKGNILERFSAQQFPDLHSELNLSSLELGDSALYFCASSVVYTEAFFGQGTRLTVV.